A selection of T cell receptor beta chains follows, all from one sample in a study of CD8 T cells in ankylosing spondylitis. MiXCR, applied by TCRdb to the 5' RACE reads, yields one record per CDR3 protein. The sample includes roughly 180,000 distinct CDR3 sequences, roughly 11% of them seen just once. The specimen sequenced was blood, either unsorted or a sorted T cell fraction (not recorded which). These receptors all come from a male donor with ankylosing spondylitis or in good health (not recorded which). The CDR3 runs from the conserved cysteine through the conserved F or W. The D gene is left open where the match is weak. Some rows mark clone size as missing; the rest say once, few, many or name a class of expanded clone.

abundance,j_gene,d_gene,v_gene,CDR3nt,CDR3aa
many,TRBJ2-1,-,TRBV5-1,TGCGCCAGCAGCCTCGGTTTGCGGGGTGGGAAAGGAAATGAGCAGTTCTTC,CASSLGLRGGKGNEQFF
many,TRBJ2-5,-,TRBV6-2/TRBV6-3,TGTGCCAGCAGTTACTCGAAAATTGCGGAGACCCAGTACTTC,CASSYSKIAETQYF
-,TRBJ2-7,-,TRBV20-1,TGCAGTGCTAGGGAACTAGATTACGAGCAGTACTTC,CSARELDYEQYF
many,TRBJ2-1,TRBD2,TRBV11-2,TGTGCCAGCAGCTCCATAGCGGGAGGCACTAATGAGCAGTTCTTC,CASSSIAGGTNEQFF
-,TRBJ2-1,TRBD2,TRBV6-2/TRBV6-3,TGTGCCAGCAGTCCCCGAGCGGGGGGCCGCTACAATGAGCAGTTCTTC,CASSPRAGGRYNEQFF
-,TRBJ1-1,TRBD1,TRBV18,TGTGCCAGCTCACAGGGAACAGGGGCGGCGAACACTGAAGCTTTCTTT,CASSQGTGAANTEAFF
few,TRBJ2-5,-,TRBV7-9,TGTGCCAGCAGCTTACAGGATTGGAAAGAGACCCAGTACTTC,CASSLQDWKETQYF
-,TRBJ2-2,-,TRBV5-1,TGCGCCAGCATACAAGGGGGGAATACGAACACCGGGGAGCTGTTTTTT,CASIQGGNTNTGELFF
many,TRBJ2-3,-,TRBV2,TGTGCCAGCATAGTCCCCTCGACGGATACGCAGTATTTT,CASIVPSTDTQYF
many,TRBJ2-5,-,TRBV29-1,TGCAGCGTTGAAATCGGGTCTAGGGAGACCCAGTACTTC,CSVEIGSRETQYF
-,TRBJ2-7,-,TRBV5-1,TGCGCCAGCAGCTTGGGGACAGCCCAGCCCTACGAGCAGTACTTC,CASSLGTAQPYEQYF
many,TRBJ2-5,-,TRBV12-3/TRBV12-4,TGTGCCAGCAGTGGCGGGACTCGTAATCTAGAGACCCAGTACTTC,CASSGGTRNLETQYF
few,TRBJ2-5,-,TRBV11-2,TGTGCCAGCAGCTTACGAGGGAGGACCGAAGAGACCCAGTACTTC,CASSLRGRTEETQYF
-,TRBJ1-1,-,TRBV9,TGTGCCAGCAGTCGAGACAGTACAAACACTGAAGCTTTCTTT,CASSRDSTNTEAFF
-,TRBJ2-6,TRBD1,TRBV11-1,TGTGCCAGCAGCGCGCGCACAGGGGAACGTTCCTCTGGGGCCAACGTCCTGACTTTC,CASSARTGERSSGANVLTF
many,TRBJ2-2,-,TRBV14,TGTGCCAGCAGCCTAACGAACACCGGGGAGCTGTTTTTT,CASSLTNTGELFF
many,TRBJ2-1,TRBD2,TRBV4-2,TGTGCCAGCAGCCAAGATGAACTAGCGGCCTACAATGAGCAGTTCTTC,CASSQDELAAYNEQFF
-,TRBJ2-1,TRBD1,TRBV7-2,TGTGCCAGCAGCTCCGGGACAGGCTTACCTTACAATGAGCAGTTCTTC,CASSSGTGLPYNEQFF
many,TRBJ1-1,TRBD1,TRBV12-3/TRBV12-4,TGTGCCAGCGGGGAGACAGGGGGGACTGAAGCTTTCTTT,CASGETGGTEAFF
many,TRBJ2-2,TRBD2,TRBV20-1,TGCAGTGCTAGCAGAGCGGGGGGGCTGGTCGGGGAGCTGTTTTTT,CSASRAGGLVGELFF
many,TRBJ1-1,-,TRBV10-3,TGTGCCGCCCTCGGGGGGGGGAGGAACACTGAAGCTTTCTTT,CAALGGGRNTEAFF
many,TRBJ2-1,TRBD2,TRBV20-1,TGCAGTGCTAGCGTAGCGGGAGTATCCTTAAAAGAGCAGTTCTTC,CSASVAGVSLKEQFF
many,TRBJ1-5,-,TRBV5-1,TGCGCCAGCAGCTCGGGCGCAGTCAATCAGCCCCAGCATTTT,CASSSGAVNQPQHF
many,TRBJ2-1,-,TRBV9,TGTGCCAGCAGCGCTCAAACCCAGGAGGAGCAGTTCTTC,CASSAQTQEEQFF
-,TRBJ1-1,-,TRBV10-2,TGCGCCAGCAGTGAGTATTCGAACACTGAAGCTTTCTTT,CASSEYSNTEAFF
many,TRBJ2-5,-,TRBV11-2,TGTGCCAGCAGCTTAGATCCAAGGACCCAGTACTTC,CASSLDPRTQYF
-,TRBJ2-3,TRBD1,TRBV7-8,TGTGCCAGCAGCGTACAGGGGGGCCCAGATACGCAGTATTTT,CASSVQGGPDTQYF